This T cell receptor (beta chain) was sequenced for a study of Ad26.COV2.S vaccination and SARS-CoV-2 variants. Study background: Once, or twice with 56 days between doses, Ad26.COV2.S was given intramuscularly.

Only in-frame clones appear in the TCRdb table, and some are missing; sequencing was by immunoSEQ multiplex PCR. The data contain about 390,000 clones, approximately 86% of them singletons. Treatment of the sample: some 19 received Ad26.COV2.S at low or high dose, single or two shots; 5 received placebo; per-sample allocation not given. It was on day 63 after the first vaccine or placebo injection that samples were taken. In the case of this clone: Its antigen remains unknown.

This CDR3 contains 14 residues. The germline V gene has CDR1 MGHRA and CDR2 YSYEKL. With 4 bases clipped from V and 7 bases from J, the junction kept 9 bases outside the gene matches. The study's findings and limits: Analyses of TCR breadth and depth may have underestimated total T cell responses.

The TCR originated in a person between 18 and 65 years old who received the Ad26.COV2.S COVID-19 vaccine or a placebo. Specimen: peripheral blood, collected in a trial of Ad26.COV2.S vaccine versus placebo. The J gene is TRBJ1-2, the V gene TRBV4-1; TRBD1 aligns across 7 bases. The DNA of the CDR3 is TGCGCCAGCAGCCTAGGGGGCGCGGGAGGTGGCTACACCTTC. Translating gives CASSLGGAGGGYTF.